This TCR beta chain was recorded in a study of blood T cell repertoires in COVID-19. Study-level information: Samples of COVID-19 (acute and convalescent) were obtained from the United States, Italy and Spain. The analysed material was cDNA or gDNA that came from T cells, B-cell-depleted T cells, or PBMCs.

V lost 2 bases, J lost 4 bases, and 14 bases lay in between. This CDR3 is 15 amino acids long. The germline V gene has CDR1 ENHRY and CDR2 SYGVKD. As handled by the study authors: Amplification from reference gene primers served as the basis for estimated nucleated cell counts. Some clones are missing from TCRdb's copy, which holds only in-frame ones; the method was immunoSEQ multiplex PCR. Clone size and V and J calls were adopted from that table, with D and trimming inferred from the DNA. The sample includes 65,000 to 95,000 clones, 70% to 85% seen only once; the top ten take approximately 5.4%. The chain is built from TRBV10-3 and TRBJ1-2; D gene ambiguous. This clonotype originated in a man aged 45-60 years with active or convalescent COVID-19. The sequenced sample was peripheral blood. DNA for the CDR3: TGTGCCATCAGTGAGCGGGGTGTGGGCAGCTATGGCTACACCTTC. This encodes CAISERGVGSYGYTF.